The 22 T cell receptor beta chains below come from one sample, sequenced in a study of cytomegalovirus exposure and HLA in healthy donors. It was with 60 Vbeta and 13 Jbeta primers that the PCR ran. Method: immunoSEQ multiplex PCR; TCRdb's copy keeps in-frame clones and lacks some. Of roughly 130,000 clones listed, about 71% are singletons. The material sequenced was PBMCs. The source is a woman aged 60-70 years in good health and CMV-seropositive.

The chain is built from TRBV7-8 and TRBJ1-5, with D maybe TRBD1 (5 bases). The length of the CDR3 is 15 residues. Germline loops: CDR1 SGHVS, CDR2 FQNEAQ. V was cut by 1 base and J by 4 bases, with 11 bases left in between. The CDR3 protein is CASSLDRTSNQPQHF. In nucleotides, the CDR3 is TGTGCCAGCAGCTTAGATAGGACATCGAATCAGCCCCAGCATTTT.

Note on this clone: At one boundary the junction diverges from the germline segment, which might be a read error. V is TRBV7-9 and J is TRBJ1-5, with 11 bases identical to TRBD1. Per the germline V gene, CDR1 is SEHNR and CDR2 is FQNEAQ (reference sequence). The CDR3 sequence is 14 residues long. CDR3 loop: CSSTPGQGVQPQHF. The CDR3 DNA reads as TGTTCCAGCACCCCGGGACAGGGGGTTCAGCCCCAGCATTTT.

This clone was detected only a few times. J is TRBJ2-7 and V is TRBV6-5; 8 nucleotides align to TRBD1. V trimming: 4 bases; J trimming: 2 bases; junction bases outside the gene matches: 4. The germline CDR1 and CDR2 sequences are MNHEY and SVGAGI. The CDR3 runs to 14 residues. DNA of the CDR3: TGTGCCAGCAGTTTCGACAGGGGACCCTACGAGCAGTACTTC. Translated, it gives CASSFDRGPYEQYF.

The rearrangement links TRBV27 to TRBJ1-3, with D perhaps TRBD1 (6 bases). The CDR3 length is 14 residues. From germline, CDR1 is MNHEY and CDR2 SMNVEV (reference sequence). Trimming removed 3 bases at V and 1 base at J, with 7 bases between. The CDR3 DNA sequence: TGTGCCAGCAGTTTTCAGGGGTCTGGAAACACCATATATTTT. Translation: CASSFQGSGNTIYF.

The count of this clone is one. V and J are TRBV2 and TRBJ2-2; 10 bases fit TRBD2. The germline gives CDR1 SNHLY, CDR2 FYNNEI. V lost 7 bases to trimming and J lost 7 bases; unmatched junction nucleotides: 12. The CDR3 spans 16 residues. The CDR3 sequence is CASTPPERGGRGELFF. The CDR3 DNA is TGTGCCAGCACTCCCCCGGAGCGGGGGGGCCGCGGGGAGCTGTTTTTT.

This chain uses TRBV27 with TRBJ2-7; D remains unclear. Germline V gene sequence: CDR1 MNHEY, CDR2 SMNVEV (reference sequence). Trimming removed 5 bases from V and 2 bases from J, with 10 bases in between. The CDR3 consists of 13 residues. This CDR3 is CASSPQVTYEQYF. CDR3 in DNA: TGTGCCAGCAGTCCTCAGGTGACCTACGAGCAGTACTTC.

The chain recombines TRBV5-4 with TRBJ2-7; 10 nucleotides agree with TRBD1. The CDR3 runs to 15 residues. The trim removed 3 bases at V and 4 bases at J, leaving 7 bases unmatched. CDR1 and CDR2 (germline): SGHNT, YYREEE (reference sequence). The DNA of the CDR3 is TGTGCCAGCAGCTCCCAGACAGGGGGCGCGTACGAGCAGTACTTC. This codes for CASSSQTGGAYEQYF.

J is TRBJ2-2 and V is TRBV9; TRBD1 agrees at 9 bases. V was clipped by 3 bases and J by 4 bases; unmatched bases: 1. Germline CDR1 and CDR2: SGDLS and YYNGEE. This CDR3 is built from 14 residues. As DNA, the CDR3 is TGTGCCAGCAGCGGACAGGGGGGCACCGGGGAGCTGTTTTTT. This codes for CASSGQGGTGELFF.

The chain joins TRBV6-5 to TRBJ1-3, with no clear D. Germline assignment: CDR1 MNHEY and CDR2 SVGAGI. V lost 7 bases to trimming and J lost 0 bases, with 13 bases between them. The CDR3 is made up of 15 amino acids. CDR3 in DNA: TGTGCCAGCACCCCCGGTCGGAGCTCTGGAAACACCATATATTTT. It translates to CASTPGRSSGNTIYF.

This chain connects TRBV27 to TRBJ1-2; 7 nucleotides match TRBD1. The CDR3 loop spans 16 amino acids. V shed 5 bases and J 2 bases; nucleotides not matched to a gene: 11. Germline values: CDR1 MNHEY, CDR2 SMNVEV (reference sequence). DNA of the CDR3: TGTGCCAGCAGTCCAAATAGCAGGGGGTCCAACTATGGCTACACCTTC. Protein sequence: CASSPNSRGSNYGYTF.

V is TRBV20-1 and J is TRBJ1-1; 10 nucleotides line up with TRBD1. V was pared by 5 bases and J by 6 bases, with 0 bases of the junction left unmatched. The CDR3 totals 11 residues. Germline-derived CDR1 and CDR2 are DFQATT and SNEGSKA (reference sequence). This CDR3 reads CSAGTGAEAFF. DNA for the CDR3: TGCAGTGCTGGGACAGGGGCTGAAGCTTTCTTT.

In regard to this clone: This could be a read error, since a much larger clone is one nucleotide away. The rearrangement links TRBV11-2 to TRBJ1-1; the D gene is possibly TRBD1 (6 bases). V was shortened by 1 base and J by 4 bases, with 7 bases between the two germline ends. Germline V gene lookup returns CDR1 SGHAT and CDR2 FQNNGV. This CDR3 has 13 residues. The CDR3 protein is CASSLAGVTEAFF. CDR3 nucleotide sequence: TGTGCCAGCAGCTTAGCAGGGGTCACTGAAGCTTTCTTT.

Here the CDR3 reads CASSLVPLTGFGYTF. CDR3 sequence (DNA): TGTGCCAGCAGCTTAGTACCTCTGACAGGGTTCGGCTACACCTTC. This chain joins TRBV7-9 and TRBJ1-2; 7 positions agree with TRBD1. Germline CDR1 SEHNR, CDR2 FQNEAQ (reference sequence). The CDR3 totals 15 residues. Trimming took 1 base from V and 8 from J; bases not matched to a gene: 10.

The V call is TRBV5-4, the J call TRBJ2-1; D call uncertain. The germline CDR1 and CDR2 sequences are SGHNT and YYREEE (reference sequence). This CDR3 region has 13 residues. V was pared by 2 bases and J by 9 bases, with 12 bases between. Here the CDR3 DNA reads TGTGCCAGCAGCTTAGAACGTCCCGGTGAGCAGTTCTTC. Amino acids: CASSLERPGEQFF.

In its sample, this clone was seen a few times. V gene TRBV5-8 combines with J gene TRBJ1-1; TRBD1 aligns across 7 bases. Germline V gene data show CDR1 as SGHTS and CDR2 as YDEGEE. The CDR3 loop spans 13 amino acids. The V segment lost 1 base and the J segment 3 bases; nucleotides outside the gene matches: 0. The CDR3 DNA reads TGTGCCAGCAGCTTGACAGGGGACACTGAAGCTTTCTTT. Its translation: CASSLTGDTEAFF.

Note on this clone: One end of the junction fails to match germline, which may point to a read error. In nucleotides, the CDR3 is TGTGCTAGCAGCTTAGCTTTAGAAGATACGCAGTATTTT. Translating it yields CASSLALEDTQYF. The chain carries TRBV7-7 and TRBJ2-3; D unclear. The germline gives CDR1 SSHAT, CDR2 FNYEAQ (reference sequence). This CDR3 is built from 13 residues.

This clone was recorded only once. The V gene is TRBV13, the J gene TRBJ2-7; D is unresolved. The germline CDR1 and CDR2 sequences are PRHDT and FYEKMQ (reference sequence). This CDR3 spans 16 amino acids. The germline V and J ends were trimmed by 5 bases and 2 bases, with 19 bases remaining between them. The chain's CDR3 is CASSPGQSLITYEQYF. The CDR3 nucleotides read TGTGCCAGCAGCCCTGGGCAGTCGTTAATTACCTACGAGCAGTACTTC.

CDR3 in amino acids: CASSPDFGTGLNYGYTF. The CDR3 bases are TGTGCCAGCAGCCCAGATTTTGGGACAGGGCTTAACTATGGCTACACCTTC. The gene calls are TRBV5-4 and TRBJ1-2, with 9 bases fitting TRBD1. The germline V gene encodes CDR1 SGHNT and CDR2 YYREEE (reference sequence). Germline trimming cut 4 bases from V and 1 base from J; bases unmatched to any gene: 11. The length of the CDR3 is 17 residues.

This clone was seen a handful of times. The chain uses TRBV7-6 and TRBJ1-2; D unclear. The V and J ends lost 1 base and 3 bases respectively, with 12 bases between them. Germline lookup yields CDR1 SGHVS and CDR2 FNYEAQ. The CDR3 sequence is 15 residues long. CDR3 coding DNA: TGTGCCAGCAGCTTAGGGACGGAGGCCGACTATGGCTACACCTTC. Translation gives CASSLGTEADYGYTF.

The chain combines TRBV9 with TRBJ2-2; weak D call: TRBD2 (5 bases). Germline CDR1 and CDR2: SGDLS and YYNGEE. The CDR3 is 17 amino acids. Deletions cut 4 bases from V and 4 bases from J, with 20 bases between. CDR3 coding DNA: TGTGCCAGCAGCTTATCGGACTCTGGACGTAGCACCGGGGAGCTGTTTTTT. This gives the protein CASSLSDSGRSTGELFF. The entire variable domain, with the rest obtained from reference TRBV9 and TRBJ2-2, is as follows: DSGVTQTPKHLITATGQRVTLRCSPRSGDLSVYWYQQSLDQGLQFLIQYYNGEERAKGNILERFSAQQFPDLHSELNLSSLELGDSALYFCASSLSDSGRSTGELFFGEGSRLTVL.

This clone has only one observation. This sample includes further DNA sequences coding for the same CDR3. This rearrangement joins TRBV27 to TRBJ2-2; D is unresolved. Trimming stripped 3 bases from V and 6 bases from J, with 5 bases between. Germline V gives CDR1 MNHEY, CDR2 SMNVEV (reference sequence). The CDR3 length is 12 residues. CDR3 region: CASSFLAGELFF. The CDR3, as DNA: TGTGCCAGCAGTTTTCTTGCCGGGGAGCTGTTTTTT.

The J gene is TRBJ2-7, the V gene TRBV5-1, with D maybe TRBD1 (7 bases). The CDR3 is made up of 14 amino acids. Trimming shortened V by 0 bases and J by 6 bases, and 13 bases separated the two germline ends. From germline, CDR1 is SGHRS and CDR2 YFSETQ. The CDR3: CASSLEGRGAEQYF. CDR3 nucleotide sequence: TGCGCCAGCAGCTTGGAGGGCAGGGGGGCCGAGCAGTACTTC.